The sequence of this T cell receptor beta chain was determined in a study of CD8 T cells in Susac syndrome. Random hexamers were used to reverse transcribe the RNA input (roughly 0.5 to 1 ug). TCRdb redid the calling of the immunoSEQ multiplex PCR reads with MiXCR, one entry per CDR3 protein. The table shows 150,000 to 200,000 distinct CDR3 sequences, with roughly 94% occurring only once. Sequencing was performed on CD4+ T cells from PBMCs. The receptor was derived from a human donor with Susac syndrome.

The CDR3 is CASSLGSLAGNEQFF. The CDR3 DNA is TGTGCCAGCAGCCTGGGCTCCCTAGCGGGCAATGAGCAGTTCTTC. The rearrangement links TRBV7-2 to TRBJ2-1, with 8 nucleotides matching TRBD2. V shed 5 bases, J shed 6 bases, and the junction held 9 bases outside the gene matches. Germline V gives CDR1 SGHTA, CDR2 FQGNSA. This CDR3 region has 15 residues.